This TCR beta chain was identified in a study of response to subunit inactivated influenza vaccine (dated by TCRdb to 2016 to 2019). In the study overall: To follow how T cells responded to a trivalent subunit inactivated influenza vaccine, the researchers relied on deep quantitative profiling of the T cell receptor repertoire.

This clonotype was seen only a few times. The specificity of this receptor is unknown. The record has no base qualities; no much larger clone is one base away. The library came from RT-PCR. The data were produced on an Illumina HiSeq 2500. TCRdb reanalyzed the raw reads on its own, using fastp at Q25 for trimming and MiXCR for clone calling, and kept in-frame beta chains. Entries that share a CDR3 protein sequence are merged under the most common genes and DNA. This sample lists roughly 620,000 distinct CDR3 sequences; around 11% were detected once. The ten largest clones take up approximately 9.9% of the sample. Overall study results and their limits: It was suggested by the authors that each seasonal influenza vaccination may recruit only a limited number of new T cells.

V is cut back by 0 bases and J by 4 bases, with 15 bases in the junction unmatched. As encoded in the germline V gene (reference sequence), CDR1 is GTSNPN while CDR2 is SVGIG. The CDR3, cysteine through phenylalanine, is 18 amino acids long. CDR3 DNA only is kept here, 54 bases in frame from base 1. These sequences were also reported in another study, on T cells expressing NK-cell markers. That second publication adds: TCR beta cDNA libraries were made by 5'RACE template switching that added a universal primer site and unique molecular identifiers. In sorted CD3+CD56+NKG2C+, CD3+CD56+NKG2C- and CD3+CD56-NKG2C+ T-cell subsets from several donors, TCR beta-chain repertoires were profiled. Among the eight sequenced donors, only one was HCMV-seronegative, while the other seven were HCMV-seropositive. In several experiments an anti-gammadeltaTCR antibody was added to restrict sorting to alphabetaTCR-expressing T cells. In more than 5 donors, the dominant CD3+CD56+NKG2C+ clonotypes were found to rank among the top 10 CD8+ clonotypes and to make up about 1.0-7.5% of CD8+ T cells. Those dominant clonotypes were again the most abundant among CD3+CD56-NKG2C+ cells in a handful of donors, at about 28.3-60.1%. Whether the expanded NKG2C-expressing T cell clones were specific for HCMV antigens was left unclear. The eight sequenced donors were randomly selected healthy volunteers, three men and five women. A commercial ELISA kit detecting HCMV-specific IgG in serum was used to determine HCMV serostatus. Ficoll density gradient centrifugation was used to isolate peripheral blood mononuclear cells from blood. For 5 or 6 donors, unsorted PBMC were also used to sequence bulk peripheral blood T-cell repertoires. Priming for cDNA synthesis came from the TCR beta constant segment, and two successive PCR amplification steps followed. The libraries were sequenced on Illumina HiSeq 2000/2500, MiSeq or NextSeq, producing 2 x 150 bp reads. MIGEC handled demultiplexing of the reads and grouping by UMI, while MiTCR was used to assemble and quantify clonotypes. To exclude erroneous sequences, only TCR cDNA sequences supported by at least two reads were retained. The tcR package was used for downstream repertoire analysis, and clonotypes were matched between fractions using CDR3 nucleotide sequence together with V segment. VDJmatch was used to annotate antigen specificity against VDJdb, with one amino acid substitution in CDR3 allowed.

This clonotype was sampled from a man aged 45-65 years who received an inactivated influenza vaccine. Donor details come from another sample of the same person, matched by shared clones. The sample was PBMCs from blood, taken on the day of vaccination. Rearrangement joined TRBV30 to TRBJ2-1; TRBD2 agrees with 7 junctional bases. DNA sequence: TGTGCCTGGAGTGTACAAAGAAGCGGGAACCCCCCTTACAATGAGCAGTTCTTC. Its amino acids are CAWSVQRSGNPPYNEQFF.